These 17 T cell receptor beta chains originate from one sample sequenced in a study of blood T cell repertoires in COVID-19. Method: immunoSEQ multiplex PCR; TCRdb's copy keeps in-frame clones and lacks some. The data contain fewer than 400,000 clones, about 87% of them singletons. The specimen was PBMCs or T cells enriched from blood (not recorded which). Receptors were obtained from a woman aged 18-29 years who had recovered from COVID-19.

The chain uses TRBV5-4 and TRBJ1-1; 7 bases are a match to TRBD1. V shed 6 bases, J shed 4 bases, and the junction held 12 bases outside the gene matches. There are 15 residues in the CDR3. Germline V CDR1 and CDR2: SGHNT, YYREEE (reference sequence). DNA of the CDR3: TGTGCCAGCACCTCACAGGGGAATGGTTTCACTGAAGCTTTCTTT. As protein: CASTSQGNGFTEAFF. Combining the CDR3 with reference TRBV5-4 and TRBJ1-1 gives the whole variable domain ETGVTQSPTHLIKTRGQQVTLRCSSQSGHNTVSWYQQALGQGPQFIFQYYREEENGRGNFPPRFSGLQFPNYSSELNVNALELDDSALYLCASTSQGNGFTEAFFGQGTRLTVV.

V usage is TRBV2 and J usage is TRBJ1-1; D perhaps matches TRBD1 (6 bases). V gave up 2 bases and J gave up 8 bases, with 6 bases separating them. The CDR3 consists of 11 residues. In germline, CDR1 is SNHLY, CDR2 FYNNEI. Written as DNA, the CDR3 is TGTGCCAGCAGTGAACAGGGGGAAGCTTTCTTT. It codes for CASSEQGEAFF.

The chain combines TRBV5-1 with TRBJ2-5; D unresolved. The V end lost 4 bases, the J end lost 3 bases, and 13 bases lay between the germline ends. The CDR3 length is 14 residues. Germline V gene data show CDR1 as SGHRS and CDR2 as YFSETQ. The CDR3 DNA sequence: TGCGCCAGCAGCCCCTTCCCGGCGGAAGAGACCCAGTACTTC. Protein product: CASSPFPAEETQYF.

A remark on this clone: Additional DNA sequences in this sample encode the identical CDR3. The J gene is TRBJ2-5, the V gene TRBV7-3; 8 nucleotides align to TRBD1. V dropped 5 bases and J dropped 2; count of bases not matched to a gene: 1. The V gene's germline CDR1 is SGHTA and CDR2 FQGTGA. This CDR3 region has 13 residues. CDR3 DNA: TGTGCCAGCAGCGGACAGGGACAAGAGACCCAGTACTTC. Protein: CASSGQGQETQYF.

The V and J genes are TRBV7-2 and TRBJ1-2, with D possibly being TRBD1 (6 bases). Trimming cost V 2 bases and J 7 bases, with 11 bases left between them. CDR3 size: 13 residues. Germline CDR1 SGHTA, CDR2 FQGNSA. Here the CDR3 DNA reads TGTGCCAGCAGCTTAAGGGGGGGATTTGGCTACACCTTC. Protein product: CASSLRGGFGYTF.

The chain employs TRBV7-9 and TRBJ1-1, with 7 bases that match TRBD1. Trimming at V came to 5 bases and at J to 6 bases, leaving 3 bases not matched to a gene. The V gene's germline CDR1 is SEHNR and CDR2 FQNEAQ (reference sequence). This CDR3 region has 12 residues. CDR3 sequence (DNA): TGTGCCAGCAGCCCCGGGACAGCTGAAGCTTTCTTT. Protein product: CASSPGTAEAFF. The full variable domain, in which reference TRBV7-9 and TRBJ1-1 provide the parts outside the CDR3, is DTGVSQNPRHKITKRGQNVTFRCDPISEHNRLYWYRQTLGQGPEFLTYFQNEAQLEKSRLLSDRFSAERPKGSFSTLEIQRTEQGDSAMYLCASSPGTAEAFFGQGTRLTVV.

J is TRBJ1-3 and V is TRBV18, with no clear D. This CDR3 region has 12 residues. V lost 3 bases to trimming and J lost 4 bases, with 4 bases between them. From germline, CDR1 is KGHSH and CDR2 LQKENI. The CDR3 reads CASSPRGNTIYF. Written as DNA, the CDR3 is TGTGCCAGCTCACCGAGAGGAAACACCATATATTTT.

The J gene is TRBJ2-2, the V gene TRBV3-1 (or the pseudogene TRBV3-2); perhaps TRBD1 as D (5 bases). From germline, CDR1 is LGHDT and CDR2 YNNKEL (reference sequence). CDR3 length: 16 residues. V dropped 5 bases and J dropped 0 bases, with 13 bases sitting between them. This CDR3 reads CASSAGRGANTGELFF. CDR3 bases: TGTGCCAGCAGCGCAGGAAGGGGCGCGAACACCGGGGAGCTGTTTTTT.

The chain couples TRBV5-6 to TRBJ2-1, with D maybe TRBD2 (6 bases). The ends were cut back, 4 bases at V and 5 bases at J, with 16 bases in the middle. The CDR3 loop spans 15 amino acids. Germline-derived CDR1 and CDR2 are SGHDT and YYEEEE. DNA of the CDR3: TGTGCCAGCAGCCGGCAGAGCTGGGGGGACAATGAGCAGTTCTTC. Encoded protein: CASSRQSWGDNEQFF.

This sequence joins TRBV24-1 and TRBJ2-1; possible D gene TRBD2, 5 bases. CDR1 is KGHDR, CDR2 SFDVKD, per germline. The length of the CDR3 is 12 residues. V was trimmed by 7 bases and J by 4 bases, leaving 7 bases between them. The CDR3 nucleotides are TGTGCCACCAGCCCGGGATACAATGAGCAGTTCTTC. Translated: CATSPGYNEQFF.

This rearrangement joins TRBV19 to TRBJ2-3; D gene uncertain. Deletions cut 7 bases from V and 6 bases from J, with 17 bases between. This CDR3 is 14 amino acids long. From germline, CDR1 is LNHDA and CDR2 SQIVND (reference sequence). The CDR3 here is CASIHSPYEDTQYF. CDR3 DNA sequence: TGTGCCAGTATCCATTCCCCCTATGAGGATACGCAGTATTTT.

This clone was detected only a few times. The chain is built from TRBV7-2 and TRBJ2-5; TRBD1 might be the D (5 bases). CDR1 and CDR2 from the germline V gene are SGHTA and FQGNSA. This CDR3 spans 14 amino acids. The germline V and J ends were trimmed by 0 bases and 5 bases, with 10 bases remaining between them. The DNA for the CDR3 is TGTGCCAGCAGCTTAGCCAGGGTAACGGAGACCCAGTACTTC. Translated, it gives CASSLARVTETQYF.

The gene calls are TRBV2 and TRBJ2-3; perhaps TRBD2 as D (6 bases). The V end lost 8 bases, the J end lost 14 bases, and 20 bases lay between the germline ends. The CDR3 sequence is 12 residues long. The germline CDR1 and CDR2 sequences are SNHLY and FYNNEI. CDR3 sequence: CASRRGNPLGYF. As DNA, the CDR3 is TGTGCCAGCCGACGCGGGAACCCCCTGGGGTATTTT.

The V gene is TRBV6-5, the J gene TRBJ1-2; no definite D call. Trimming took 6 bases from V and 7 from J, leaving 18 bases between them. This CDR3 region has 14 residues. The germline V gene has CDR1 MNHEY and CDR2 SVGAGI. The CDR3 DNA follows: TGTGCCAGCAGACCGGGGAATGGGGTAATTGGCTACACCTTC. Translated, it gives CASRPGNGVIGYTF.

The J gene is TRBJ2-7, the V gene TRBV7-4; D is perhaps TRBD1 (8 bases). This CDR3 is 16 amino acids long. V was pared by 4 bases and J by 0 bases, with 16 bases between. Per germline, CDR1 SGHVT and CDR2 SQSDAQ. This CDR3 is CASSSGGDRYSYEQYF. CDR3 DNA: TGTGCCAGCAGCTCTGGGGGGGACAGGTACTCCTACGAGCAGTACTTC.

This chain connects TRBV27 to TRBJ2-3; TRBD2 matches 12 bases. The CDR3 consists of 17 residues. J gave up 4 bases and V 6 bases, and 11 bases lay outside the gene matches. Germline-derived CDR1 and CDR2 are MNHEY and SMNVEV (reference sequence). CDR3: CASSPHRLAGAPDTQYF. Here the CDR3 DNA reads TGTGCCAGCAGCCCACACAGACTAGCGGGGGCCCCAGATACGCAGTATTTT.

J is TRBJ2-1 and V is TRBV5-4, with D perhaps TRBD2 (6 bases). The CDR3 runs to 15 residues. Germline V CDR1 and CDR2: SGHNT, YYREEE (reference sequence). Trimming removed 1 base at V and 2 bases at J, with 10 bases between. In DNA, the CDR3 is TGTGCCAGCAGCTTGAAGGTAGCGGCCTACAATGAGCAGTTCTTC. Protein sequence: CASSLKVAAYNEQFF.